One sample yielded the 12 T cell receptor beta chains listed below, sequenced in a study of OX40 agonist ivuxolimab in advanced cancers. Receptor libraries were prepared by the immunoSEQ multiplex PCR assay. The table was pulled from immuneACCESS by TCRdb, which kept in-frame rearrangements only. Such tables lose some clones; where checked, under half of the loss comes from unresolved V genes, and the rest has no known cause. The sample contains 45,000 to 65,000 clones, about 81% of them found a single time. 0.69% of the sample is in the top ten clones. Sequenced material: CD4+ or CD8+ T cells sorted from blood, taken in a trial of the OX40 agonist ivuxolimab. These receptors were collected from an adult with an advanced solid tumor such as melanoma, head and neck, liver or kidney cancer.

This rearrangement joins TRBV7-9 to TRBJ2-2, with D tentatively TRBD1 (5 bases). V lost 3 bases, J lost 1 base, and 6 bases lay in between. This CDR3 is built from 14 residues. CDR1 is SEHNR, CDR2 FQNEAQ, per germline (reference sequence). CDR3 nucleotides: TGTGCCAGCAGCTTCGACAGGAACACCGGGGAGCTGTTTTTT. This gives the protein CASSFDRNTGELFF.

The chain recombines TRBV6-1 with TRBJ2-7; 10 nucleotides match TRBD2. Looked up from germline, CDR1 is MNHNS and CDR2 is SASEGT. The CDR3 is 15 amino acids. The junction had 6 bases not matched to a gene; V was cut back by 3 bases and J by 4 bases. CDR3: CASSDERGGLYEQYF. The DNA of the CDR3 is TGTGCCAGCAGTGACGAGCGGGGGGGCCTTTACGAGCAGTACTTC.

The chain links TRBV7-9 to TRBJ2-7; D might be TRBD2 (6 bases). Germline V gene sequence: CDR1 SEHNR, CDR2 FQNEAQ (reference sequence). The V and J ends lost 4 bases and 3 bases respectively, with 10 bases between them. This CDR3 is 13 amino acids long. The CDR3 sequence is CASSSGRYYEQYF. As DNA, the CDR3 is TGTGCCAGCAGCTCCGGGAGATACTACGAGCAGTACTTC.

The chain combines TRBV4-1 with TRBJ1-1; D is perhaps TRBD1 (5 bases). This CDR3 region has 15 residues. Germline assignment: CDR1 MGHRA and CDR2 YSYEKL. V dropped 4 bases and J dropped 1 base, with 13 bases sitting between them. The CDR3 region has the DNA TGCGCCAGCAGCCCACCCGACAGACAGAACACTGAAGCTTTCTTT. It translates to CASSPPDRQNTEAFF.

The chain links TRBV5-6 to TRBJ1-6, with TRBD1 identical over 9 bases. Germline V lookup: CDR1 SGHDT, CDR2 YYEEEE. Germline trimming cut 4 bases from V and 7 bases from J; bases unmatched to any gene: 9. The CDR3 has 16 residues. CDR3 nucleotides: TGTGCCAGCAGCAGATTAGACGGACAGGGGAATTCACCCCTCCACTTT. This codes for CASSRLDGQGNSPLHF.

V gene TRBV27 combines with J gene TRBJ2-1; maybe TRBD1 (6 bases). The CDR3 totals 15 residues. Germline V CDR1 and CDR2: MNHEY, SMNVEV (reference sequence). V gave up 7 bases and J gave up 0 bases, with 13 bases separating them. The CDR3 DNA follows: TGTGCCAGCAAGAGGGACACGAACTCCTACAATGAGCAGTTCTTC. Translating gives CASKRDTNSYNEQFF.

The count of this clone is one. This rearrangement joins TRBV4-1 to TRBJ2-3; 11 nucleotides line up with TRBD2. This CDR3 has 17 amino acids. Germline CDR1 MGHRA, CDR2 YSYEKL. J lost 2 bases, V lost 2 bases, and 6 bases had no gene match. The CDR3 is CASSQLLAGAFTDTQYF. CDR3 nucleotide sequence: TGCGCCAGCAGCCAACTACTAGCGGGGGCCTTCACAGATACGCAGTATTTT.

V is TRBV7-2 and J is TRBJ2-1; D call uncertain. CDR3 size: 11 residues. Germline assignment: CDR1 SGHTA and CDR2 FQGNSA. Trimming pared 2 bases from V and 10 bases from J, leaving 6 bases between. CDR3: CASSLKVEQFF. DNA for the CDR3: TGTGCCAGCAGCTTAAAGGTCGAGCAGTTCTTC.

This clone came up a few times. This chain connects TRBV2 to TRBJ1-2; 11 positions agree with TRBD1. Trimming took 5 bases from V and 7 from J; bases not matched to a gene: 6. The CDR3 runs 14 residues. Germline lookup yields CDR1 SNHLY and CDR2 FYNNEI. CDR3 protein: CASSIGQGAGGYTF. Written as DNA, the CDR3 is TGTGCCAGCAGTATTGGACAGGGGGCAGGTGGCTACACCTTC. The variable domain in full, with the rest retrieved from reference TRBV2 and TRBJ1-2, is EPEVTQTPSHQVTQMGQEVILRCVPISNHLYFYWYRQILGQKVEFLVSFYNNEISEKSEIFDDQFSVERPDGSNFTLKIRSTKLEDSAMYFCASSIGQGAGGYTFGSGTRLTVV.

A few counts support this clone. V usage is TRBV4-1 and J usage is TRBJ1-2; D uncertain. The V gene lost 2 bases and the J gene lost 8 bases, with 15 bases spanning the gap. Germline CDR1 reads MGHRA; CDR2 reads YSYEKL. The CDR3 is made up of 14 amino acids. This CDR3 is CASSQRFLRRGYTF. In DNA form, the CDR3 reads TGCGCCAGCAGCCAAAGGTTCCTAAGGAGGGGCTACACCTTC.

With regard to this clone: One junction end disagrees with the germline gene, perhaps due to a read error. The chain uses TRBV12-5 and TRBJ1-2; 7 bases align to TRBD1. This CDR3 spans 11 amino acids. CDR1 and CDR2 (germline): LGHNT, FRNRAP. This CDR3 reads CASGLDRQGHF. For the CDR3, the DNA is TGTGCTAGTGGTTTGGACCGACAGGGACACTTC. Variable domain in full (rest from reference TRBV12-5 and TRBJ1-2): DARVTQTPRHKVTEMGQEVTMRCQPILGHNTVFWYRQTMMQGLELLAYFRNRAPLDDSGMPKDRFSAEMPDATLATLKIQPSEPRDSAVYFCASGLDRQGHFGSGTRLTVV.

The chain has TRBV19 and TRBJ2-2, with D perhaps TRBD1 (6 bases). The CDR3 runs to 15 residues. Germline V gene data show CDR1 as LNHDA and CDR2 as SQIVND (reference sequence). Trimming removed 6 bases from V and 7 bases from J, with 18 bases in between. This CDR3 is CASRVQGIQGGELFF. The CDR3 DNA follows: TGTGCCAGTAGGGTGCAGGGCATACAGGGCGGGGAGCTGTTTTTT. Full variable domain (outside the CDR3, taken from reference TRBV19 and TRBJ2-2): DGGITQSPKYLFRKEGQNVTLSCEQNLNHDAMYWYRQDPGQGLRLIYYSQIVNDFQKGDIAEGYSVSREKKESFPLTVTSAQKNPTAFYLCASRVQGIQGGELFFGEGSRLTVL.